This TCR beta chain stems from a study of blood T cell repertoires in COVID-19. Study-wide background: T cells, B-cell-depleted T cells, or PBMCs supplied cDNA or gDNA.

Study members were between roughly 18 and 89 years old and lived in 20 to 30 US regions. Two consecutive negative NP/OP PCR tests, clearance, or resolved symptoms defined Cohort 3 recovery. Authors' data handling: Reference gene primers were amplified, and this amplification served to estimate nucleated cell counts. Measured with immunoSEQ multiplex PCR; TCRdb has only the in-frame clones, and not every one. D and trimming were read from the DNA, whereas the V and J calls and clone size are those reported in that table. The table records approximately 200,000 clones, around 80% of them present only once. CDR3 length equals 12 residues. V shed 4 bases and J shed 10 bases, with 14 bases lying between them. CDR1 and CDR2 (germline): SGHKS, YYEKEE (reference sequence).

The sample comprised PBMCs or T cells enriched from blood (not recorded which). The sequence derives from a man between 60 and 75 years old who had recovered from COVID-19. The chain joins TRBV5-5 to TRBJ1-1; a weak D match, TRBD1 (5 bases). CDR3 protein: CASSAGDLGAFF. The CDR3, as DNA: TGTGCCAGCAGCGCGGGGGACCTGGGAGCTTTCTTT.